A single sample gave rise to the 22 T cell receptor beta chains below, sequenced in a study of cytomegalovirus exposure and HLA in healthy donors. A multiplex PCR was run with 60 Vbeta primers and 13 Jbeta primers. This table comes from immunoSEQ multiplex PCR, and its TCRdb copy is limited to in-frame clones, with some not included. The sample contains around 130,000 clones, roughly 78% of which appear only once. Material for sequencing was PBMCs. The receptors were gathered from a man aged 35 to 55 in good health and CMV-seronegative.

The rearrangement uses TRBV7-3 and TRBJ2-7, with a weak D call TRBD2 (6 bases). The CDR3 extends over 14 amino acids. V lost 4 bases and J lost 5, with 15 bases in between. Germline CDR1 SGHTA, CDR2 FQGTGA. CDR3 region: CASSSGLPMDEQYF. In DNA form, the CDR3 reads TGTGCCAGCAGCTCTGGACTACCCATGGACGAGCAGTACTTC.

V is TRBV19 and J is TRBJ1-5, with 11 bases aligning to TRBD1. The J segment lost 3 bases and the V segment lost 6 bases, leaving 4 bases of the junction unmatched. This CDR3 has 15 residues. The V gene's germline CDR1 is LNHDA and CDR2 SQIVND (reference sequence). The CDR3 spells CASRTGQGDNQPQHF. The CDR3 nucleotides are TGTGCCAGTAGGACGGGACAGGGGGACAATCAGCCCCAGCATTTT.

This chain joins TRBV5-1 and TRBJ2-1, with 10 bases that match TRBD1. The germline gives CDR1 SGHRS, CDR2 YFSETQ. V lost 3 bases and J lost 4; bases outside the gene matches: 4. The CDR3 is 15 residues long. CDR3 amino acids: CASSWSGQGYNEQFF. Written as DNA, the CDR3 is TGCGCCAGCAGCTGGTCGGGACAGGGGTACAATGAGCAGTTCTTC.

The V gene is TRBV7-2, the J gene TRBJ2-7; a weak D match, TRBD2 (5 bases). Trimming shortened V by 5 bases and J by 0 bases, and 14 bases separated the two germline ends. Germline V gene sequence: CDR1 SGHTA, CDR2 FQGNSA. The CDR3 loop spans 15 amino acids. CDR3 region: CASSPGIANSYEQYF. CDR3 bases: TGTGCCAGCAGCCCCGGGATAGCCAACTCCTACGAGCAGTACTTC.

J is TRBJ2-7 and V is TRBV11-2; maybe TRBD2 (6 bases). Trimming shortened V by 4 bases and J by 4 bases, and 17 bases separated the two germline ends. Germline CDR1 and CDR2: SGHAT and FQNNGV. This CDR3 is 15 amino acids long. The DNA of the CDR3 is TGTGCCAGCAGCTCAGGCGTGGGAGGTCTGTACGAGCAGTACTTC. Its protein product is CASSSGVGGLYEQYF.

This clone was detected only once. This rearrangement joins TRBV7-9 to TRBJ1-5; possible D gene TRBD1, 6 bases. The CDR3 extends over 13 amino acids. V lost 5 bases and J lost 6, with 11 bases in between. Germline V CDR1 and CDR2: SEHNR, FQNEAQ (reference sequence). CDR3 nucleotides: TGTGCCAGCAGCAAGGGGGGGGGTCAGCCCCAGCATTTT. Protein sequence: CASSKGGGQPQHF.

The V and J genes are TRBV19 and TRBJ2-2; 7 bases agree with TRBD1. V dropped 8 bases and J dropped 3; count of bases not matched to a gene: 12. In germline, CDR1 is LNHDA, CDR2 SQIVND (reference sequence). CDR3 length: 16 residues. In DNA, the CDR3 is TGTGCCAGTCGAACGGCCGGGACAGAAGACACCGGGGAGCTGTTTTTT. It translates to CASRTAGTEDTGELFF.

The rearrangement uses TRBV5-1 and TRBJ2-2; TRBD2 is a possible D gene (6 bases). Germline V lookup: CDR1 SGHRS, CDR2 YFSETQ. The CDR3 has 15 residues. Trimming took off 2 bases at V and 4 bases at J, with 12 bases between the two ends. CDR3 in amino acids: CASSFGGRVTGELFF. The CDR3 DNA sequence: TGCGCCAGCAGCTTTGGGGGGAGAGTCACCGGGGAGCTGTTTTTT. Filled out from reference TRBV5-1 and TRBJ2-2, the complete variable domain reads KAGVTQTPRYLIKTRGQQVTLSCSPISGHRSVSWYQQTPGQGLQFLFEYFSETQRNKGNFPGRFSGRQFSNSRSEMNVSTLELGDSALYLCASSFGGRVTGELFFGEGSRLTVL.

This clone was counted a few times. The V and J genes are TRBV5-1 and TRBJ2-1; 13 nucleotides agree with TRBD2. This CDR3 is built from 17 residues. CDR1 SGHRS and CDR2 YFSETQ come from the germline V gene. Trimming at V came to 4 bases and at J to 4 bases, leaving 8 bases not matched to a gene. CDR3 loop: CASSPTLTSGGYNEQFF. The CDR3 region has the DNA TGCGCCAGCAGCCCAACCCTGACTAGCGGGGGGTACAATGAGCAGTTCTTC.

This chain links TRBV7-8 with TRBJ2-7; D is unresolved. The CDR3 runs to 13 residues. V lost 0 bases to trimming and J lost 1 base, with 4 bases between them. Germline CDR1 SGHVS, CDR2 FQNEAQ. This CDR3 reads CASSLASSYEQYF. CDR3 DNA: TGTGCCAGCAGCTTAGCGAGTTCCTACGAGCAGTACTTC.

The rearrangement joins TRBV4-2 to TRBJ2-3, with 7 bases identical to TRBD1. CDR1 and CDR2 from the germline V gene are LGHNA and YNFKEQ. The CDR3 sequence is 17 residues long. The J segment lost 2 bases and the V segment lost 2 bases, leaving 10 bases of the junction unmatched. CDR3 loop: CASSQQDRVGITDTQYF. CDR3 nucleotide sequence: TGTGCCAGCAGCCAACAAGACAGGGTGGGGATCACAGATACGCAGTATTTT.

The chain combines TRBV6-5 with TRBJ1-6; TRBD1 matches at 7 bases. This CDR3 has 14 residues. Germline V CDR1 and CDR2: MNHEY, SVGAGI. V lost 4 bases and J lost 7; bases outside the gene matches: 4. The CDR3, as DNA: TGTGCCAGCAGTTCCGGGACAGACAATTCACCCCTCCACTTT. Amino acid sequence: CASSSGTDNSPLHF.

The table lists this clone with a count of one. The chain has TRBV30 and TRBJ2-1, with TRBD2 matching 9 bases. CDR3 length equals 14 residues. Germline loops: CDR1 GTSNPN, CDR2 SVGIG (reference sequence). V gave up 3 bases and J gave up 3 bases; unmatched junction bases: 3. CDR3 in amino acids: CAWSFSGSYNEQFF. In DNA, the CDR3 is TGTGCCTGGAGCTTTAGCGGGAGCTACAATGAGCAGTTCTTC.

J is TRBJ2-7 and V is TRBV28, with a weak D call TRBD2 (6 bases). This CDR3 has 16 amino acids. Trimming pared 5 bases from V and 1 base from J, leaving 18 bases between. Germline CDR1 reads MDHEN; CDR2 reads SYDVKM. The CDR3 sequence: CASSLPGGAGSYEQYF. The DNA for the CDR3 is TGTGCCAGCAGTCTCCCAGGAGGGGCGGGGTCCTACGAGCAGTACTTC.

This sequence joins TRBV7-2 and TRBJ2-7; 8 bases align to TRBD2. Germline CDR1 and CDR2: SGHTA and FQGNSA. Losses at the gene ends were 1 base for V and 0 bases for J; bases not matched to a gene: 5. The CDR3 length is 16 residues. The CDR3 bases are TGTGCCAGCAGCTTAGGGGCGGGAGGTGTCTCCTACGAGCAGTACTTC. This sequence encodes CASSLGAGGVSYEQYF.

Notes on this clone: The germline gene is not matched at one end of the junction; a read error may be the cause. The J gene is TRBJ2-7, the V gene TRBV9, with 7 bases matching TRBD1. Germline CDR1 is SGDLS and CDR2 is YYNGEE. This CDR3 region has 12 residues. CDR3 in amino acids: CASGRVGTETIF. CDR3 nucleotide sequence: TGTGCCAGCGGGAGAGTCGGGACAGAAACAATCTTC.

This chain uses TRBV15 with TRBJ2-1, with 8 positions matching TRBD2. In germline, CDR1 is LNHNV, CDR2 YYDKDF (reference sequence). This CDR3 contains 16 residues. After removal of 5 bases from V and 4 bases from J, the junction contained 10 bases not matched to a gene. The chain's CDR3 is CATSLLGTSTYNEQFF. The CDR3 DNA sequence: TGTGCCACCAGCCTCCTCGGGACTAGTACTTACAATGAGCAGTTCTTC.

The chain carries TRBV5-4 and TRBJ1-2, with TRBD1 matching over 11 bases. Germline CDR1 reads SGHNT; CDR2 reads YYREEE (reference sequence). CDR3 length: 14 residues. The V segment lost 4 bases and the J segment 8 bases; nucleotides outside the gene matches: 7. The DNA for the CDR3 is TGTGCCAGCAGCGCCAGGACAGGGGGCGGGGGCTACACCTTC. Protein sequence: CASSARTGGGGYTF.

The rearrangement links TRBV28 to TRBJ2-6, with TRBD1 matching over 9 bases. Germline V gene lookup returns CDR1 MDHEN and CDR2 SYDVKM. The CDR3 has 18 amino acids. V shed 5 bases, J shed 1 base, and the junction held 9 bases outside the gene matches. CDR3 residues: CASSEQGAQTSGANVLTF. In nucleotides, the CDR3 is TGTGCCAGCAGTGAACAGGGGGCGCAAACGTCTGGGGCCAACGTCCTGACTTTC.

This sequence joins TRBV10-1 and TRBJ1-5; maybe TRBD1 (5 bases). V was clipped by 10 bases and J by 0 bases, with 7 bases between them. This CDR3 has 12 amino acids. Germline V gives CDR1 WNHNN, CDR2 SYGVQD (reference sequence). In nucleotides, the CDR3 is TGCGCCATCCAGGGTAGCAATCAGCCCCAGCATTTT. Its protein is CAIQGSNQPQHF.

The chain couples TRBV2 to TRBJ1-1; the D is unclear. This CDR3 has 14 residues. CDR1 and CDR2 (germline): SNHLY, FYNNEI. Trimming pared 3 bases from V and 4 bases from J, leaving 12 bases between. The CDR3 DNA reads TGTGCCAGCAGTGAGAGGGAGGCAGCCACTGAAGCTTTCTTT. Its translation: CASSEREAATEAFF.

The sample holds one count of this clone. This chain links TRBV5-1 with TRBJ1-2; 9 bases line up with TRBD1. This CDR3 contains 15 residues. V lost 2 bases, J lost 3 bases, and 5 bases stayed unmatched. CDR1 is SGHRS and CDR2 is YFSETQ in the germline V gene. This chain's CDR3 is CASSLQGAGHYGYTF. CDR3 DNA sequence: TGCGCCAGCAGCTTACAGGGGGCCGGTCACTATGGCTACACCTTC.